Given below is one T cell receptor (beta chain) in context. Its antigen is not identified. This may come from a read error, since a much larger clone is one base off. TCRdb fed the PCR reads into MiXCR, producing one record per CDR3 protein. Here the sample spans some 680,000 distinct CDR3 sequences, 25% being singletons. Naive CD8 T cells were FACS-sorted by CD8+CD4-CCR7+CD45RA+ markers. Germline CDR1 reads DFQATT; CDR2 reads SNEGSKA (reference sequence). This CDR3 region has 13 residues. These data are taken from a study of molecular identifiers for immune sequencing clone quantification. Study-wide points: Clonotypes topping 20 RNA copies carried over 98% of effector molecules but under 1% of naive ones.

The chain has TRBV20-1 and TRBJ2-7; 9 positions match TRBD2. What was sequenced was naive CD8+ T cells from blood, with Jurkat cell RNA spiked in. This sample's subset: FACS-sorted CD8+CD4-CCR7+CD45RA+ naive T cells. The sequence derives from a human donor in good health. Some libraries in this study had Jurkat cell RNA spiked in. The CDR3 loop is CSAHSGSSYERYF. The CDR3 DNA reads TGCAGTGCCCATAGCGGGAGCTCCTACGAGCGGTACTTC.